The present T cell receptor beta chain was sequenced within a study of Tregs in tolerant kidney transplant recipients. Study findings and constraints: The most relevant donor-specific Treg TCRbeta repertoire apparently came from expansion with activated donor B cells. Few patients were studied, so findings need validation in larger groups. Biological reproducibility was not directly addressed in this study.

Measured with immunoSEQ multiplex PCR; TCRdb has only the in-frame clones, and not every one. This table holds 85,000 to 90,000 clones, more than 90% found once. CDR1 SGHTA and CDR2 FQGNSA come from the germline V gene. V shed 6 bases and J shed 2 bases, with 10 bases lying between them. The CDR3 is 13 residues long. Unstimulated regulatory T cells (CD4+CD25+CD127-), CD4+CD25- non-regulatory cells, CD4 and CD8 cells were FACS-sorted from thawed PBMCs. This clone was found once. Its antigen is unknown. The gene calls are TRBV7-2 and TRBJ1-1, with TRBD1 as a possible D gene (6 bases). The material sequenced was CD8+ T cells from blood. This sequence was found in a human donor in good health. This CDR3 is CASSWTANTEAFF. CDR3 nucleotides: TGTGCCAGCAGTTGGACAGCAAACACTGAAGCTTTCTTT.